The 10 T cell receptor beta chains presented below share a single source sample, sequenced in a study of CD8+CD57+ T cells in acquired aplastic anemia. General study points: Patients had CD8+CD57+ cells showing lower diversity than total CD4+ and CD8+ pools.

No cognate antigen is known for these TCRs. Genomic DNA, serving as template, underwent TCR beta VDJ and CDR3 profiling. TCRdb re-analysed the reads in MiXCR, keeping a single row per CDR3 protein. The data hold about 20,000 distinct CDR3 sequences, with 30% to 40% observed a single time. CD8+CD57+ cell expansion had been shown by flow cytometry in patients chosen for sequencing. Sequenced: CD8+CD57+ T cells sorted from PBMCs. Subset in this sample: bead-enriched CD8+CD57+ effector memory T cells from SAA patients. The origin of the receptors is a human donor with aplastic anemia.

To note about this clonotype: A read error may be the cause here, since a much bigger clone is one base away. The chain recombines TRBV25-1 with TRBJ2-3; D is possibly TRBD1 (6 bases). Trimming pared 8 bases from V and 0 bases from J, leaving 9 bases between. The germline V gene has CDR1 MGHDK and CDR2 SYGVNS. The CDR3 totals 13 residues. CDR3 coding DNA: TGTGCCAGCGGACAGACAAGCACAGATACGCAGTATTTT. As protein: CASGQTSTDTQYF.

The chain links TRBV10-2 to TRBJ2-5; 9 positions agree with TRBD2. Looked up from germline, CDR1 is WSHSY and CDR2 is SAAADI. Trimming took 5 bases from V and 2 from J; bases not matched to a gene: 12. The CDR3 runs to 17 residues. The CDR3, as DNA: TGCGCCAGCAGTTCGGGCGGCGGGGGGGACACTCAAGAGACCCAGTACTTC. Its translation is CASSSGGGGDTQETQYF.

The chain employs TRBV5-4 and TRBJ2-5; 9 positions match TRBD2. Germline V gene data show CDR1 as SGHNT and CDR2 as YYREEE (reference sequence). There are 16 residues in the CDR3. Losses at the gene ends were 1 base for V and 5 bases for J; bases not matched to a gene: 9. CDR3 coding DNA: TGTGCCAGCAGCTTGCCGTCTAGCGGGAAGAGGGAGACCCAGTACTTC. Translating gives CASSLPSSGKRETQYF.

This clonotype came up many times. The chain combines TRBV20-1 with TRBJ2-7; 8 bases match TRBD2. In germline, CDR1 is DFQATT, CDR2 SNEGSKA (reference sequence). The CDR3 length is 13 residues. With 5 bases clipped from V and 1 base from J, the junction kept 4 bases outside the gene matches. Here the CDR3 DNA reads TGCAGTGCTCTCAGCGGGAGTTCCTACGAGCAGTACTTC. Translation: CSALSGSSYEQYF.

Of note for this clonotype: The conserved phenylalanine or tryptophan normally closing the CDR3 is absent here, so this likely arose from a read error. V gene TRBV20-1 combines with J gene TRBJ1-5; D is unclear. The CDR3 runs to 16 residues. Deletions cut 2 bases from V and 7 bases from J, with 21 bases between. Germline V lookup: CDR1 DFQATT, CDR2 SNEGSKA (reference sequence). CDR3 DNA: TGCAGTGCTAGATATGCCTTTGGCGGGATTGGGCAGCCCCAGCATCTT. Translation: CSARYAFGGIGQPQHL.

The count of this clonotype is one. The limits of the CDR3 on the DNA are not certain, so only TCRdb's listed CDR3 is given. V gene TRBV5-6 combines with J gene TRBJ2-1; the table's D call TRBD2 went unverified against the DNA. The CDR3 is 23 residues long, ends included. Germline CDR1 is SGHDT and CDR2 is YYEEEE. CDR3 sequence reads: CASSQTSVYFCTAAASGYNEQFF.

V is TRBV10-1 and J is TRBJ2-1, with 8 bases identical to TRBD2. This CDR3 region has 13 residues. V lost 6 bases and J lost 7; bases outside the gene matches: 5. Per the germline V gene, CDR1 is WNHNN and CDR2 is SYGVQD (reference sequence). DNA for the CDR3: TGCGCCAGCAGAGCGGGAGCGGCTAATGAGCAGTTCTTC. This translates into CASRAGAANEQFF.

This clonotype was counted ten times or more. The CDR3 DNA reads as TGTGCCAGCAAAGAGGGACTAGCGGGAGTTTACAATGAGCAGTTCTTC. It translates to CASKEGLAGVYNEQFF. J is TRBJ2-1 and V is TRBV2, with 14 bases lining up with TRBD2. Germline assignment: CDR1 SNHLY and CDR2 FYNNEI. This CDR3 has 16 residues. V shed 7 bases and J 4 bases; nucleotides not matched to a gene: 6.

Turning to this clonotype: Germline is not matched at one junction end, which may reflect a read error. The chain combines TRBV10-3 with TRBJ2-1; 8 positions match TRBD1. This CDR3 region has 14 residues. Germline CDR1 and CDR2: ENHRY and SYGVKD. The CDR3 protein is CAIRRQGSYNEQFF. The CDR3 DNA follows: TGCGCCATCAGAAGACAGGGGTCATACAATGAGCAGTTCTTC.

This clonotype was found many times. The chain joins TRBV29-1 to TRBJ1-5; D gene unclear. Germline CDR1 SQVTM, CDR2 ANQGSEA. Trimming stripped 3 bases from V and 6 bases from J, with 9 bases between. The CDR3 is 12 amino acids. CDR3 loop: CSVELGSQPQHF. The CDR3 coding sequence is TGCAGCGTTGAGCTGGGGAGTCAGCCCCAGCATTTT.